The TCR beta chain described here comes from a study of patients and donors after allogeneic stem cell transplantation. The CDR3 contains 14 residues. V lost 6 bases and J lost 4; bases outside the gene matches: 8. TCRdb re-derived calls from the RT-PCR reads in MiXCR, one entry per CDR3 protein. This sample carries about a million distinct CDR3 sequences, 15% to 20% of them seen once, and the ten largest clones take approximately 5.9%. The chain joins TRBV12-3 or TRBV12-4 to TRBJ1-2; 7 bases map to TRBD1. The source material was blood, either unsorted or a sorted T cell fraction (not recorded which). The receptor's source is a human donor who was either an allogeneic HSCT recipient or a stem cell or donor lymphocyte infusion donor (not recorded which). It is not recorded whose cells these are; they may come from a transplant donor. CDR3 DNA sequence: TGTGCCAGCAGGAAGGGGGCTCAAATCTATGGCTACACCTTC. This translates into CASRKGAQIYGYTF.